Below, 2 T cell receptor beta chains from the same sample are listed, as sequenced in a study of OX40 agonist ivuxolimab in advanced cancers. Measured with immunoSEQ multiplex PCR; TCRdb has only the in-frame clones, and not every one. The sample contains 75,000 to 100,000 clones, roughly 90% of which appear only once. The sample here was CD4+ or CD8+ T cells sorted from blood, taken in a trial of the OX40 agonist ivuxolimab. The receptors shown here come from an adult with an advanced solid tumor such as melanoma, head and neck, liver or kidney cancer.

By sample share, this clone is medium-sized. V gene TRBV30 combines with J gene TRBJ1-1; TRBD1 matches 7 bases. The CDR3 is made up of 14 amino acids. V trimming: 4 bases; J trimming: 5 bases; junction bases outside the gene matches: 10. Germline-derived CDR1 and CDR2 are GTSNPN and SVGIG (reference sequence). The CDR3 sequence is CAWTTKGGPTEAFF. The CDR3 DNA is TGTGCCTGGACCACAAAAGGGGGCCCGACTGAAGCTTTCTTT.

This chain connects TRBV10-3 to TRBJ2-1; D is perhaps TRBD2 (6 bases). Trimming stripped 10 bases from V and 2 bases from J, with 18 bases between. This CDR3 contains 15 residues. Germline CDR1 is ENHRY and CDR2 is SYGVKD. This chain's CDR3 is CATWRGSGTYNEQFF. CDR3 nucleotide sequence: TGTGCCACCTGGAGGGGATCAGGTACCTACAATGAGCAGTTCTTC.